The 16 T cell receptor beta chains reported below all come from one sample, sequenced in a study of cytomegalovirus exposure and HLA in healthy donors. 60 Vbeta and 13 Jbeta primers were used in PCR. Sequencing used immunoSEQ multiplex PCR; TCRdb keeps in-frame clones, though not all of them. Among approximately 120,000 clones, 81% were seen once, and the ten largest hold under 5%. Sequenced input: PBMCs. The receptors originated from a young man in good health and CMV-seropositive.

V is TRBV7-9 and J is TRBJ1-2, with 10 nucleotides matching TRBD1. J lost 3 bases, V lost 4 bases, and 2 bases had no gene match. Germline assignment: CDR1 SEHNR and CDR2 FQNEAQ (reference sequence). The CDR3 totals 14 residues. Here the CDR3 reads CASSSGTGDYGYTF. The DNA of the CDR3 is TGTGCCAGCAGCTCCGGGACAGGGGACTATGGCTACACCTTC.

The gene calls are TRBV7-9 and TRBJ1-3; D remains unclear. This CDR3 contains 10 residues. Germline V gives CDR1 SEHNR, CDR2 FQNEAQ (reference sequence). The V end was cut by 10 bases, the J end by 8 bases, with 9 bases between. As DNA, the CDR3 is TGTGCCACCACCCAGGACACCATATATTTT. Translating it yields CATTQDTIYF. The whole variable domain, remainder taken from reference TRBV7-9 and TRBJ1-3, is DTGVSQNPRHKITKRGQNVTFRCDPISEHNRLYWYRQTLGQGPEFLTYFQNEAQLEKSRLLSDRFSAERPKGSFSTLEIQRTEQGDSAMYLCATTQDTIYFGEGSWLTVV.

This clone was picked up a small number of times. This chain uses TRBV6-1 with TRBJ2-1, with TRBD1 matching over 7 bases. The germline CDR1 and CDR2 sequences are MNHNS and SASEGT. Trimming removed 5 bases from V and 0 bases from J; junction bases left unmatched: 1. This CDR3 comprises 14 residues. CDR3 protein: CASSWDSSYNEQFF. CDR3 bases: TGTGCCAGCAGTTGGGACAGCTCCTACAATGAGCAGTTCTTC.

This clone was detected a few times. This chain connects TRBV6-1 to TRBJ2-6, with TRBD1 matching 7 bases. The CDR3 is made up of 17 amino acids. Losses at the gene ends were 2 bases for V and 1 base for J; bases not matched to a gene: 5. Per germline, CDR1 MNHNS and CDR2 SASEGT. CDR3 DNA: TGTGCCAGCAGTGAACTAGGGGGCCGGTCTGGGGCCAACGTCCTGACTTTC. It specifies CASSELGGRSGANVLTF.

Comments on this clone: One base away lies a much larger clone, so this may be a sequencing read error. The chain's CDR3 is CASSDGTSGGNEQFF. The CDR3 DNA reads TGTGCCAGCAGTGACGGGACTAGCGGGGGCAATGAGCAGTTCTTC. The J gene is TRBJ2-1, the V gene TRBV6-4, with 14 bases identical to TRBD2. The J segment lost 6 bases and the V segment lost 2 bases, leaving 0 bases of the junction unmatched. CDR1 is MRHNA and CDR2 is SNTAGT in the germline V gene. This CDR3 is built from 15 residues.

The rearrangement joins TRBV4-3 to TRBJ1-5, with D possibly being TRBD1 (5 bases). The germline CDR1 and CDR2 sequences are LGHNA and YSLEER. The CDR3 runs to 15 residues. Trimming left V 4 bases short and J 10 bases short, with 20 bases between. CDR3 nucleotide sequence: TGCGCCAGCAGCCGAGGTCTCGGCACTGGGGCTCCCCAGCATTTT. Translated: CASSRGLGTGAPQHF.

This clone was observed a handful of times. V usage is TRBV7-2 and J usage is TRBJ2-2, with D maybe TRBD2 (6 bases). From germline, CDR1 is SGHTA and CDR2 FQGNSA. The CDR3 is made up of 17 amino acids. Trimming removed 5 bases from V and 2 bases from J, with 18 bases in between. The CDR3 DNA follows: TGTGCCAGCAGCCACGTCGGACTACTAATCAACACCGGGGAGCTGTTTTTT. Translating gives CASSHVGLLINTGELFF.

The chain links TRBV5-1 to TRBJ2-7; 9 nucleotides line up with TRBD1. The V gene's germline CDR1 is SGHRS and CDR2 YFSETQ. This CDR3 spans 13 amino acids. V trimming: 4 bases; J trimming: 4 bases; junction bases outside the gene matches: 3. The DNA of the CDR3 is TGCGCCAGCAGCCCGACAGGGGGTTACGAGCAGTACTTC. Protein: CASSPTGGYEQYF.

This chain connects TRBV4-1 to TRBJ1-1; D possibly corresponds to TRBD1 (6 bases). From germline, CDR1 is MGHRA and CDR2 YSYEKL. This CDR3 region has 14 residues. Trimming removed 5 bases at V and 0 bases at J, with 10 bases between. CDR3 region: CASSADRVNTEAFF. For the CDR3, the DNA is TGCGCCAGCAGCGCGGACAGAGTGAACACTGAAGCTTTCTTT.

This chain links TRBV5-4 with TRBJ2-3, with TRBD2 as a possible D gene (6 bases). V was shortened by 3 bases and J by 0 bases, with 11 bases between the two germline ends. CDR3 length: 15 amino acids. Germline V CDR1 and CDR2: SGHNT, YYREEE (reference sequence). This CDR3 is CASSSAGTSTDTQYF. The DNA of the CDR3 is TGTGCCAGCAGCTCAGCGGGTACTAGCACAGATACGCAGTATTTT.

This chain connects TRBV27 to TRBJ1-3; D gene unclear. Trimming left V 6 bases short and J 3 bases short, with 12 bases between. CDR3 length: 14 residues. In germline, CDR1 is MNHEY, CDR2 SMNVEV (reference sequence). The chain's CDR3 is CASSLRGGGNTIYF. DNA of the CDR3: TGTGCCAGCAGCTTACGGGGTGGTGGAAACACCATATATTTT.

Only a few counts were recorded for this clone. The CDR3 coding sequence is TGTGCCAGCAGCCGGAACCCGACTGGAATTTACAATGAGCAGTTCTTC. Amino acids: CASSRNPTGIYNEQFF. V gene TRBV7-2 combines with J gene TRBJ2-1, with D hard to call. Trimming cost V 5 bases and J 4 bases, with 18 bases left between them. The CDR3 is 16 residues long. Germline assignment: CDR1 SGHTA and CDR2 FQGNSA. Based on the CDR3 plus reference TRBV7-2 and TRBJ2-1, the full variable domain is GAGVSQSPSNKVTEKGKDVELRCDPISGHTALYWYRQSLGQGLEFLIYFQGNSAPDKSGLPSDRFSAERTGGSVSTLTIQRTQQEDSAVYLCASSRNPTGIYNEQFFGPGTRLTVL.

The chain is built from TRBV27 and TRBJ2-3, with TRBD2 identical over 10 bases. The trim removed 1 base at V and 1 base at J, leaving 11 bases unmatched. CDR3 length equals 19 residues. Germline V gene data show CDR1 as MNHEY and CDR2 as SMNVEV (reference sequence). The CDR3 protein is CASSLWGTSVPSGTDTQYF. The DNA of the CDR3 is TGTGCCAGCAGTTTATGGGGGACTAGCGTCCCCTCAGGCACAGATACGCAGTATTTT.

The gene calls are TRBV7-9 and TRBJ1-1; 9 nucleotides line up with TRBD1. CDR1 SEHNR and CDR2 FQNEAQ come from the germline V gene (reference sequence). There are 13 residues in the CDR3. V shed 6 bases and J 3 bases; nucleotides not matched to a gene: 2. DNA for the CDR3: TGTGCCAGCAGGGGACAGGGATACACTGAAGCTTTCTTT. Its translation is CASRGQGYTEAFF.

V gene TRBV7-2 combines with J gene TRBJ2-3; 9 positions match TRBD2. This CDR3 is built from 16 residues. Germline assignment: CDR1 SGHTA and CDR2 FQGNSA. Trimming at V came to 5 bases and at J to 1 base, leaving 7 bases not matched to a gene. The CDR3 loop reads CASSLLAGQGTDTQYF. Here the CDR3 DNA reads TGTGCCAGCAGCCTCCTAGCGGGGCAAGGCACAGATACGCAGTATTTT.

CDR3 sequence: CASSLDRSSYEQYF. The CDR3 DNA reads as TGTGCCAGCAGCTTAGACAGGAGCTCCTACGAGCAGTACTTC. The V gene is TRBV7-2, the J gene TRBJ2-7; tentative D call: TRBD1 (5 bases). Per germline, CDR1 SGHTA and CDR2 FQGNSA. The CDR3 length is 14 residues. Trimming took 1 base from V and 0 from J, leaving 7 bases between them.